This is a list of T cell receptor beta chains from one sample in a study of CD8+CD57+ T cells in acquired aplastic anemia. One entry per CDR3 protein results from TCRdb running MiXCR on the reads. The sample lists some 130,000 distinct CDR3 sequences; about 40% were seen once. Sequencing was carried out using sorted CD4+, CD8+, or CD8+CD57+ T cells (not recorded which) from PBMCs. These receptor sequences come from a human donor in good health, serving as a control. Both conserved end residues are part of each CDR3. Each record gives: clone size, V gene, D gene, J gene, CDR3 DNA, CDR3 protein. The D gene is left open where the match is weak. Not every row has a clone size; where given, it reads once, few, many or a size class.

>.|TRBV10-3|.|TRBJ1-4
TGTGCCACCAGTGAGGGGGGTAATGAAAAACTGTTTTTT
CATSEGGNEKLFF
>many|TRBV20-1|TRBD1|TRBJ1-5
TGCAGTGCTAGAGATCAGACAGGGGGTCAGCCCCAGCATTTT
CSARDQTGGQPQHF
>.|TRBV10-3|.|TRBJ1-1
TGTGCCATCAGTGAGACAGGACACCTAACGAACACTGAAGCTTTCTTT
CAISETGHLTNTEAFF
>once|TRBV29-1|.|TRBJ1-2
TGCAGCGTTGTTCCTGGCTACACCTTC
CSVVPGYTF
>few|TRBV3-1|.|TRBJ1-2
TGTGCCAGCAGCTTCGGGACACAAAACTATGGCTACACCTTC
CASSFGTQNYGYTF
>many|TRBV5-1|.|TRBJ2-3
TGCGCCAGCAGCTCCGGGACGGTCGACACAGATACGCAGTATTTT
CASSSGTVDTDTQYF
>.|TRBV5-1|.|TRBJ2-3
TGCGCCAGCAGCTCCGGGAACACAGATACGCAGTATTTT
CASSSGNTDTQYF
>.|TRBV29-1|TRBD1|TRBJ1-2
TGCAGCGTTTCGGGACAGGGTAATGGCTACACCTTC
CSVSGQGNGYTF
>.|TRBV27|.|TRBJ1-1
TGTGCCAGCAGAGGGGACCGCTGGAGCCCCACTGAAGCTTTCTTT
CASRGDRWSPTEAFF
>.|TRBV2|.|TRBJ2-5
TGTGCCAGCAGGGAGGGTAGTAGGACCCAGTACTTC
CASREGSRTQYF
>many|TRBV9|.|TRBJ2-1
TGTGCCAGCAGCGTTCGAACGGACTCCTACAATGAGCAGTTCTTC
CASSVRTDSYNEQFF
>few|TRBV11-2|.|TRBJ2-5
TGTGCCAGCAGCTTAGAAGGAAGAGAGACCCAGTACTTC
CASSLEGRETQYF
>many|TRBV10-3|TRBD1|TRBJ1-2
TGTGCCAGCAGTGAGGGACAGGGGGCAGAGTATGGCTACACCTTC
CASSEGQGAEYGYTF
>many|TRBV20-1|.|TRBJ2-7
TGCAGTGAACCCTACGAGCAGTACTTC
CSEPYEQYF